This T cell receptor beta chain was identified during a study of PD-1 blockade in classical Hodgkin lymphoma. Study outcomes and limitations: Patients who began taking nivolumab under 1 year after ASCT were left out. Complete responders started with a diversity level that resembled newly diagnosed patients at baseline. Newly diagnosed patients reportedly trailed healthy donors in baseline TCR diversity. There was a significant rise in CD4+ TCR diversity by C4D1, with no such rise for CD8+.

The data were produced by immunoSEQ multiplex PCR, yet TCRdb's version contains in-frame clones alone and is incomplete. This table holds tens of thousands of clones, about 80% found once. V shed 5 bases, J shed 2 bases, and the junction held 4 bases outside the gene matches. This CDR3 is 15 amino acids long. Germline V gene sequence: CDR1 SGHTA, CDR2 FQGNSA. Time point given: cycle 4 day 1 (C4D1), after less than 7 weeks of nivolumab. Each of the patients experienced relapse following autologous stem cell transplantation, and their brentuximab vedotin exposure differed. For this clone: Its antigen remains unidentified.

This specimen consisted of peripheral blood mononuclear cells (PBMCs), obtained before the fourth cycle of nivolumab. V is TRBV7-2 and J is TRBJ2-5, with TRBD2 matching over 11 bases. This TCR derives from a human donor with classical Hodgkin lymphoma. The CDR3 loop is CASSKTSGAQETQYF. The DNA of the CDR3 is TGTGCCAGCAGCAAGACTAGCGGGGCACAAGAGACCCAGTACTTC. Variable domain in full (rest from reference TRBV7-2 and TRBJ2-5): GAGVSQSPSNKVTEKGKDVELRCDPISGHTALYWYRQSLGQGLEFLIYFQGNSAPDKSGLPSDRFSAERTGGSVSTLTIQRTQQEDSAVYLCASSKTSGAQETQYFGPGTRLLVL.